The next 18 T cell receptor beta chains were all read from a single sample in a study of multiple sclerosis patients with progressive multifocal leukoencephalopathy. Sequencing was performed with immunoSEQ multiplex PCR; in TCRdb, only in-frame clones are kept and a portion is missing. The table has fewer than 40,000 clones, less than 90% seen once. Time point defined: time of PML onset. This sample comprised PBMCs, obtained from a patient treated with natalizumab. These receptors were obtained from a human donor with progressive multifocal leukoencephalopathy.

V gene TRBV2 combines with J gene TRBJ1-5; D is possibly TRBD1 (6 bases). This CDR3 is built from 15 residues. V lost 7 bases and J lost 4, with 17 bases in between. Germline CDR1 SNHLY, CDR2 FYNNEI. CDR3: CASTPGGQSNQPQHF. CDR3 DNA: TGTGCCAGCACCCCGGGGGGGCAGTCTAATCAGCCCCAGCATTTT.

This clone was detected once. The CDR3 reads CASSLVAGGHVTQYF. The CDR3 bases are TGTGCCAGCAGCTTAGTAGCGGGAGGGCATGTTACGCAGTATTTT. The chain links TRBV7-9 to TRBJ2-3, with 11 positions matching TRBD2. This CDR3 is 15 amino acids long. The germline CDR1 and CDR2 sequences are SEHNR and FQNEAQ (reference sequence). The V segment lost 1 base and the J segment 8 bases; nucleotides outside the gene matches: 5.

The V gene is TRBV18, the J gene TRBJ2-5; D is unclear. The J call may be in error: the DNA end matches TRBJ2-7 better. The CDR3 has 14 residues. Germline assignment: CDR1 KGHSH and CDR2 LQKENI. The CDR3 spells CASSPIGYSYEQYF. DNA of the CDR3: TGTGCCAGCTCACCAATTGGTTACTCCTACGAGCAGTACTTC.

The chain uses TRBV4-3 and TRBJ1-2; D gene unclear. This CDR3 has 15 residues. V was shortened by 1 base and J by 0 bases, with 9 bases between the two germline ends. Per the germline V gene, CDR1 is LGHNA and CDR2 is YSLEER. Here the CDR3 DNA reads TGCGCCAGCAGCCAAGTGGCTCTATCTAACTATGGCTACACCTTC. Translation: CASSQVALSNYGYTF.

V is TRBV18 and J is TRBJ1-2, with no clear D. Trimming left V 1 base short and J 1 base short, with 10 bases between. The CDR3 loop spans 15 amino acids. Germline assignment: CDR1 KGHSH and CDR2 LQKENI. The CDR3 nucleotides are TGTGCCAGCTCACCACAGGCAGAGAATAACTATGGCTACACCTTC. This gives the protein CASSPQAENNYGYTF.

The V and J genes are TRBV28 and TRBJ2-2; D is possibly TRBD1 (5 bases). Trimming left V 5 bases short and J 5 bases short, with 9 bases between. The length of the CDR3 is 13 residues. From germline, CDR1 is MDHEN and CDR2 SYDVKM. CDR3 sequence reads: CASSLTGTGELFF. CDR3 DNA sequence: TGTGCCAGCAGTCTTACAGGAACCGGGGAGCTGTTTTTT.

In DNA, the CDR3 is TGCGCCAGCAGCCACGCACGCGCTAGTGAGCAGTACTTC. As protein: CASSHARASEQYF. The J gene is TRBJ2-7, the V gene TRBV4-1; D ambiguous. The CDR3 sequence is 13 residues long. V lost 3 bases and J lost 7, with 13 bases in between. The germline V gene has CDR1 MGHRA and CDR2 YSYEKL.

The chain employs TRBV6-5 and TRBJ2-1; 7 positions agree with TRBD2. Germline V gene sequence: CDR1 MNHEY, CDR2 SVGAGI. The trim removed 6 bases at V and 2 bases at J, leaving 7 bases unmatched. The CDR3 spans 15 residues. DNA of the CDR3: TGTGCCAGCAGAGCTACTAGCGCCACCTACAATGAGCAGTTCTTC. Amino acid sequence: CASRATSATYNEQFF.

The DNA of the CDR3 is TGTGCCAGCAGTGCGGGACCGATGAACACTGAAGCTTTCTTT. This codes for CASSAGPMNTEAFF. This chain links TRBV6-1 with TRBJ1-1; weak D call: TRBD1 (5 bases). The V gene lost 4 bases and the J gene lost 0 bases, with 9 bases spanning the gap. The CDR3 has 14 amino acids. Per germline, CDR1 MNHNS and CDR2 SASEGT.

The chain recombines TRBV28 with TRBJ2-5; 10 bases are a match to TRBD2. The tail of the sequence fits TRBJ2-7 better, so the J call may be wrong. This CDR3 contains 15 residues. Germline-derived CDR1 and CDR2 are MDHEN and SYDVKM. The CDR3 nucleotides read TGTGCCAGCATCCATCCTAGCGGGAGTTCTTTCGAGCAGTACTTC. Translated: CASIHPSGSSFEQYF.

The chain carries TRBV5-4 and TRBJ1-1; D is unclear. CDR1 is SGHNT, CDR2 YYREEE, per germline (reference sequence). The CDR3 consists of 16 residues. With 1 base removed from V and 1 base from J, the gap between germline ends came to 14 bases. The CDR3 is CASSLPGPPPNTEAFF. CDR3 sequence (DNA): TGTGCCAGCAGCTTGCCTGGCCCACCGCCGAACACTGAAGCTTTCTTT.

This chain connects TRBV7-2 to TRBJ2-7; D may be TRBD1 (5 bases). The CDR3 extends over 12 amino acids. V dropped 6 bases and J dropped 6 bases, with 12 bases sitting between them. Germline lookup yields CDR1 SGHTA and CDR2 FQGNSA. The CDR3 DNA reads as TGTGCCAGCAGTAGGGGTATTGGCGAGCAGTACTTC. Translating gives CASSRGIGEQYF.

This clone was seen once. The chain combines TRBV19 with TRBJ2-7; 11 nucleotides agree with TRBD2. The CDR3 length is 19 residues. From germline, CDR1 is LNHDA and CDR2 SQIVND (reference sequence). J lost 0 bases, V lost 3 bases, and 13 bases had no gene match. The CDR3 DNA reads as TGTGCCAGTAGTATCAGCCTAGCGGGAGGACGACCGATCTCCTACGAGCAGTACTTC. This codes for CASSISLAGGRPISYEQYF.

The CDR3 DNA reads TGCGCCAGCAGCTCAGGACTAGCGGGAGGGAGCACAGATACGCAGTATTTT. Translated: CASSSGLAGGSTDTQYF. The chain recombines TRBV5-1 with TRBJ2-3; the match to TRBD2 covers 15 bases. This CDR3 is built from 17 residues. The junction had 2 bases not matched to a gene; V was cut back by 3 bases and J by 0 bases. Germline loops: CDR1 SGHRS, CDR2 YFSETQ.

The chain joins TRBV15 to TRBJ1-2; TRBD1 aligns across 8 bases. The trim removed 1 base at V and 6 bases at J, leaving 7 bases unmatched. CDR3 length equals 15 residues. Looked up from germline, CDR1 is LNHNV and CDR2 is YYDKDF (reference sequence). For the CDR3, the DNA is TGTGCCACCAGCAGAGGGCAGGGGGCGCTTGATGGCTACACCTTC. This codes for CATSRGQGALDGYTF.

The CDR3 protein is CATSRASGDHNEQFF. The CDR3 coding sequence is TGTGCCACCAGCAGAGCCAGCGGGGACCACAATGAGCAGTTCTTC. This chain connects TRBV15 to TRBJ2-1; 7 nucleotides match TRBD2. V lost 1 base, J lost 5 bases, and 5 bases stayed unmatched. CDR3 length: 15 residues. Germline loops: CDR1 LNHNV, CDR2 YYDKDF (reference sequence).

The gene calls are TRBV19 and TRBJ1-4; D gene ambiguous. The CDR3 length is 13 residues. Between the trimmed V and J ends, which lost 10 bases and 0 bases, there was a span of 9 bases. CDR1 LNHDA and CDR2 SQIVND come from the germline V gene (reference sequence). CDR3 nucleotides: TGTGCCACCCCCATCACAACTAATGAAAAACTGTTTTTT. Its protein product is CATPITTNEKLFF.

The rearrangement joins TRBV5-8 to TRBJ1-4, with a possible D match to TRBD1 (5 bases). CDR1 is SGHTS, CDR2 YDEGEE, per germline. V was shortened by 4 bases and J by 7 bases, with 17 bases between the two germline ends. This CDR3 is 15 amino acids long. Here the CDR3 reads CASSVGQGGAEKLFF. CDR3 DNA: TGTGCCAGCAGCGTCGGTCAGGGAGGCGCTGAAAAACTGTTTTTT. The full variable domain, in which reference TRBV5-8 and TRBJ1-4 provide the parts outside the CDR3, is EAGVTQSPTHLIKTRGQQATLRCSPISGHTSVYWYQQALGLGLQFLLWYDEGEERNRGNFPPRFSGRQFPNYSSELNVNALELEDSALYLCASSVGQGGAEKLFFGSGTQLSVL.